This TCR beta chain was captured by sequencing in a study of tissue T cells after allogeneic stem cell transplantation. Across the study: Pathologist H&E review favored samples with visible lymphocytes for sequencing among multiple samples.

CDR1 is LGHDT, CDR2 YNNKEL, per germline (reference sequence). V dropped 2 bases and J dropped 6; count of bases not matched to a gene: 16. This CDR3 is 19 amino acids long. Study-level findings and limits: Tissue-detected TCR repertoire was only partly captured by blood and spleen T cells. Within patients, tissue anatomy strongly shaped TCR repertoire composition.

Turning to this clone: What it recognizes is unknown.

Using immunoSEQ multiplex PCR, the repertoire was profiled, and TCRdb retains in-frame clones only, with some absent. The sample carries about 9,700 clones, 60% to 75% recorded once. Source: tissue from the ileum, taken at autopsy. The receptor's source is a woman between 18 and 49 years old with breast cancer. The chain couples TRBV3-1 (or the pseudogene TRBV3-2) to TRBJ2-1; 10 bases align to TRBD2. CDR3: CASSQLAGGPRISINEQFF. The CDR3 DNA reads TGTGCCAGCAGCCAATTAGCGGGGGGCCCTAGGATCTCAATCAATGAGCAGTTCTTC.